Detailed here is one TCR beta chain. Its antigen is not identified. Germline DNA was also extracted, and blood RNA was taken from unsorted whole blood. Collection of around 4 milliliters of peripheral blood took place before surgery. TCR beta cDNA was reverse-transcribed from about 500 ng of total RNA. The reaction used a constant-region primer and ProtoScript II reverse transcriptase. Slightly modified ARM-PCR served as the procedure for the TCR beta libraries. These libraries came from three rounds of nested multiplex PCR. Each of the first two PCR rounds ran roughly 9 cycles with TRBV1-TRBV30 forward and C-beta reverse primers. Via MiXCR, TCRdb re-called the multiplex PCR reads, giving one row per CDR3 protein. The sample has roughly 180,000 distinct CDR3 sequences; 60% are singletons. Trimming cost V 3 bases and J 9 bases, with 15 bases left between them. The CDR3 is 14 residues long. From germline, CDR1 is SEHNR and CDR2 FQNEAQ (reference sequence).

This record belongs to a study of tumor-infiltrating lymphocytes in primary liver carcinoma. Study-wide points: The 250 largest clones made up significantly more of tumor than blood repertoires (p = 0.039). Compared with tumor region pairs, tumor-adjacent and tumor-blood pairs overlapped less.

The rearrangement joins TRBV7-9 to TRBJ2-1; D remains unclear. The source is a man aged 40-49 years with primary liver carcinoma and hepatitis B virus infection. Sequencing was performed on peripheral blood. For the CDR3, the DNA is TGTGCCAGCAGCTTCCTGATCTCCCCCGCTGAGCAGTTCTTC. Translation gives CASSFLISPAEQFF.